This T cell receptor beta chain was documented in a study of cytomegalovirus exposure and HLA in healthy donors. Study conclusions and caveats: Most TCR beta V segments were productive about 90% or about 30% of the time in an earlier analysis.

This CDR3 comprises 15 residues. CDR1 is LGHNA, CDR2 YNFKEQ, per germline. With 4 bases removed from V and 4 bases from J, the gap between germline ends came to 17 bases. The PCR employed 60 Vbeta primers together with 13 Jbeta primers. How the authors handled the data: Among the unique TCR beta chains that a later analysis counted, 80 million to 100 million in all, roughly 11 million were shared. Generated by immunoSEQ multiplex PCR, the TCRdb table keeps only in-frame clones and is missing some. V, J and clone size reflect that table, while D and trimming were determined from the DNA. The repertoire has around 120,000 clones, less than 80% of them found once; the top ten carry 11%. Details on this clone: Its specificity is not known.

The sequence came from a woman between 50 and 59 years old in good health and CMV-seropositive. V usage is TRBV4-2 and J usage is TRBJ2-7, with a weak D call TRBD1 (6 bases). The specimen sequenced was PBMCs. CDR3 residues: CASSLRDKANYEQYF. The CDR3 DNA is TGTGCCAGCAGCCTCCGGGACAAGGCTAATTACGAGCAGTACTTC.